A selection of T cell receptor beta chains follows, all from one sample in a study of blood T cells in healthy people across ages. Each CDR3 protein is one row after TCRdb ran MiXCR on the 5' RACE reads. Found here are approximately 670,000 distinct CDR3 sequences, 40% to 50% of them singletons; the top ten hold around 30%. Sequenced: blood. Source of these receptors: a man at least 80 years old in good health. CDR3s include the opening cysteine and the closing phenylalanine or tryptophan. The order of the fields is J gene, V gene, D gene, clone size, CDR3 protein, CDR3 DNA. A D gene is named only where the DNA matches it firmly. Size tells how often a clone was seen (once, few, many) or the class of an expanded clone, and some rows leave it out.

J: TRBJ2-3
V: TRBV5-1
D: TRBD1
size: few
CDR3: CASSRDRGGSDTQYF
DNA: TGCGCCAGCAGCCGGGACAGGGGAGGGTCAGATACGCAGTATTTT

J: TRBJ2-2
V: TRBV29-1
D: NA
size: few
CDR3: CSVGAQRHTGELFF
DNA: TGCAGCGTTGGGGCGCAGCGGCACACCGGGGAGCTGTTTTTT

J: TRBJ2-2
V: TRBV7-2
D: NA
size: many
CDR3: CASTKTGTNTGELFF
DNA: TGTGCCAGCACCAAAACAGGGACCAACACCGGGGAGCTGTTTTTT

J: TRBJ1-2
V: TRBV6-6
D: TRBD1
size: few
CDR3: CASSYTGTGWGYTF
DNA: TGTGCCAGCAGCTACACCGGGACAGGGTGGGGCTACACCTTC

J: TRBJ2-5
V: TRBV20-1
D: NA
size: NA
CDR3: CSIQVNQGTQYF
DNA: TGCAGTATACAGGTCAACCAAGGGACCCAGTACTTC

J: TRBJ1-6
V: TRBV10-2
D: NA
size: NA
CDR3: CASSDRQVENSPLHF
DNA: TGCGCCAGCAGTGATCGGCAGGTAGAGAATTCACCCCTCCACTTT

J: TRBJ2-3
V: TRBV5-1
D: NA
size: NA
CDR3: CASSLAGRGPDTQYF
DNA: TGCGCCAGCAGCTTGGCTGGCAGGGGCCCAGATACGCAGTATTTT

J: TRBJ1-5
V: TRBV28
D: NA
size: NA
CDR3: CASHDGGGPRHF
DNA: TGTGCCAGCCACGACGGGGGTGGGCCCCGGCATTTT

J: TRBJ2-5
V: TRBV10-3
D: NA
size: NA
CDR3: CAISDTGRGSQETQYF
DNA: TGTGCCATCAGTGACACAGGGAGAGGGAGCCAAGAGACCCAGTACTTC

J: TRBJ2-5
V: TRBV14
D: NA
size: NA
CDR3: CASSQDQGVSSNEQYF
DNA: TGTGCCAGCAGCCAAGATCAGGGTGTAAGTAGCAATGAGCAGTACTTC

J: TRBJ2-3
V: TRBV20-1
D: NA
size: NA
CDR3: CSASPGEGTDTQYF
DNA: TGCAGCGCCTCCCCGGGGGAGGGCACAGATACGCAGTATTTT

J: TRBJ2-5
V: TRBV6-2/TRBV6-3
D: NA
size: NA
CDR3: CASRHRTSALAQETQYF
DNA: TGTGCCAGCAGACACCGAACCTCGGCTCTAGCCCAAGAGACCCAGTACTTC

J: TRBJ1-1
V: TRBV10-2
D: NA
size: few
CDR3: CASSGDRPNTEAFF
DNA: TGCGCCAGCAGTGGGGACCGACCGAACACTGAAGCTTTCTTT

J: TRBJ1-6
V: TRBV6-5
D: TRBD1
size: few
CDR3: CASRDRGSSPLHF
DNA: TGTGCCAGCAGGGACAGGGGTTCCTCACCCCTCCACTTT

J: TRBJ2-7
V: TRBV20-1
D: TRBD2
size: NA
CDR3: CSASGLADSYEQYF
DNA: TGCAGTGCTAGTGGACTAGCGGACTCCTACGAGCAGTACTTC

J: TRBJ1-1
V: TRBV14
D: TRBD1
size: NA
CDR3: CASSKAGGFTEAFF
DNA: TGTGCCAGCAGTAAAGCAGGGGGATTTACTGAAGCTTTCTTT

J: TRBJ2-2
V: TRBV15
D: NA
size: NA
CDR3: CATSRDTGGQQSVGELFF
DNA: TGTGCCACCAGCAGAGATACGGGCGGCCAGCAAAGCGTCGGGGAGCTGTTTTTT

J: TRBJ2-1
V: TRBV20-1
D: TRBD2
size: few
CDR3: CSATRGEGSYNEQFF
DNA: TGCAGTGCCACGAGAGGGGAGGGCTCCTACAATGAGCAGTTCTTC

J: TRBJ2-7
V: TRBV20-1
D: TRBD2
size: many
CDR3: CSAGGVEQYF
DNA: TGCAGTGCGGGAGGGGTCGAGCAGTACTTC

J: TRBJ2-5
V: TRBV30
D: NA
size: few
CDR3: CAWSVRSMGKETQYF
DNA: TGTGCCTGGAGTGTACGGTCCATGGGGAAAGAGACCCAGTACTTC

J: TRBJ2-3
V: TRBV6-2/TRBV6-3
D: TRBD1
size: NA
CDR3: CASYTTGGTDTQYF
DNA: TGTGCCAGTTATACGACAGGGGGCACAGATACGCAGTATTTT

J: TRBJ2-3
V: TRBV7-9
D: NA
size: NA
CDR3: CASSYEGGGDTQYF
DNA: TGTGCCAGCAGTTACGAGGGGGGGGGAGATACGCAGTATTTT

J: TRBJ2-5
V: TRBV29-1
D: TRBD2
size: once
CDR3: CSVERLAGGSETQYF
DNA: TGCAGCGTTGAGAGACTAGCGGGGGGTAGTGAGACCCAGTACTTC

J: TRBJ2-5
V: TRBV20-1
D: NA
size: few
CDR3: CSATGDQETQYF
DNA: TGCAGTGCTACGGGGGACCAAGAGACCCAGTACTTC

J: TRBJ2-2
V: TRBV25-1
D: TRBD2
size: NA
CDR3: CASSAASGGYTGELFF
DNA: TGTGCCAGCAGTGCAGCTAGCGGGGGGTACACCGGGGAGCTGTTTTTT

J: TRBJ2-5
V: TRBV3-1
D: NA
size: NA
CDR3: CASSQGGQPQATQYF
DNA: TGTGCCAGCAGCCAAGGCGGACAACCCCAAGCGACCCAGTACTTC